The 15 T cell receptor beta chains presented below share a single source sample, sequenced in a study of response to subunit inactivated influenza vaccine (dated by TCRdb to the late 2010s). Library preparation employed RT-PCR. Sequencing used an Illumina HiSeq 2500. TCRdb applied fastp at Q25 and MiXCR to the public reads, then kept only in-frame beta chains. Entries that share a CDR3 protein sequence are merged under the most common genes and DNA. In all, the sample holds about 700,000 distinct CDR3 sequences, and approximately 14% of those were seen once. 9.5% to 13% of the sample is taken by the ten largest. The sequences come from PBMCs from blood, collected about 13 days after vaccination. The receptor set was obtained from a man aged 50-59 years who received an inactivated influenza vaccine. Donor details come from another sample of the same person, matched by shared clones.

This clonotype was recorded at least ten times. The J gene is TRBJ2-5, the V gene TRBV30, with 7 bases lining up with TRBD1. V lost 3 bases, J lost 0 bases, and 22 bases stayed unmatched. Germline values: CDR1 GTSNPN, CDR2 SVGIG (reference sequence). This CDR3 is built from 20 residues. The CDR3 here is CAWRGGVHRRDSADQETQYF. CDR3 DNA: TGTGCCTGGAGAGGAGGCGTCCATAGAAGGGACAGTGCGGACCAAGAGACCCAGTACTTC.

This clonotype has just a few counts. V gene TRBV28 combines with J gene TRBJ1-2, with TRBD1 identical over 8 bases. This CDR3 region has 14 residues. CDR1 and CDR2 from the germline V gene are MDHEN and SYDVKM. Unmatched junction bases numbered 13, after V lost 3 bases and J lost 13 bases. CDR3 region: CASSLQSGQGVGTF. The CDR3 bases are TGTGCCAGCAGTTTGCAGTCCGGACAGGGTGTGGGCACCTTC.

The chain joins TRBV12-3 or TRBV12-4 to TRBJ2-2; possible D gene TRBD1, 5 bases. CDR3 length equals 13 residues. The V end lost 6 bases, the J end lost 6 bases, and 11 bases lay between the germline ends. The CDR3, as DNA: TGTGCCAGCAGGACAGAGGCGCCCGGGGAGCTGTTTTTT. Translating it yields CASRTEAPGELFF.

V and J are TRBV28 and TRBJ2-7, with unresolved D. The CDR3 is 16 amino acids. Germline CDR1 and CDR2: MDHEN and SYDVKM. V lost 6 bases to trimming and J lost 0 bases, with 18 bases between them. DNA for the CDR3: TGTGCCAGCAGACCAACTACAAAACGTAGCTCCTACGAGCAGTACTTC. Residues: CASRPTTKRSSYEQYF.

This clonotype has just a few counts. The V gene is TRBV6-5, the J gene TRBJ1-2, with a tentative D call TRBD1 (6 bases). CDR1 and CDR2 (germline): MNHEY, SVGAGI. CDR3 length: 12 amino acids. Trimming left V 6 bases short and J 7 bases short, with 12 bases between. The CDR3 nucleotides read TGTGCCAGCAGAAAAACAGGGTCTGGCTACACCTTC. Residues: CASRKTGSGYTF.

Only a few counts were recorded for this clonotype. The rearrangement links TRBV27 to TRBJ1-5; the match to TRBD1 covers 7 bases. Germline CDR1 MNHEY, CDR2 SMNVEV (reference sequence). J lost 3 bases, V lost 8 bases, and 4 bases had no gene match. This CDR3 is 13 amino acids long. CDR3 region: CASGTGANQPQHF. The CDR3 region has the DNA TGTGCCAGCGGTACAGGGGCCAATCAGCCCCAGCATTTT.

This clonotype was picked up a small number of times. J is TRBJ2-2 and V is TRBV24-1; tentatively, D is TRBD1 (5 bases). This CDR3 has 14 amino acids. Germline V CDR1 and CDR2: KGHDR, SFDVKD. V gave up 8 bases and J gave up 0 bases, with 9 bases separating them. CDR3 in DNA: TGTGCCACCACTGGGGCCGCGAACACCGGGGAGCTGTTTTTT. Translated, it gives CATTGAANTGELFF.

In this sample, this clonotype turned up a few times. V and J are TRBV5-1 and TRBJ2-3; D ambiguous. The germline V gene encodes CDR1 SGHRS and CDR2 YFSETQ. CDR3 length equals 14 residues. V lost 0 bases and J 2 bases, leaving 7 bases between the germline ends. This CDR3 is CASSLDKYTDTQYF. The CDR3 coding sequence is TGCGCCAGCAGCTTGGACAAGTACACAGATACGCAGTATTTT.

The V and J genes are TRBV28 and TRBJ2-1; 7 bases line up with TRBD2. The V gene's germline CDR1 is MDHEN and CDR2 SYDVKM. The CDR3 is 15 amino acids. Unmatched junction bases numbered 8, after V lost 6 bases and J lost 3 bases. In DNA, the CDR3 is TGTGCCAGCAGCGATAGCGGGCGAGTCTACAATGAGCAGTTCTTC. Its protein product is CASSDSGRVYNEQFF.

In its sample, this clonotype was seen many times. The chain uses TRBV3-1 and TRBJ1-5; TRBD1 might be the D (6 bases). V lost 3 bases and J lost 1, with 10 bases in between. Germline lookup yields CDR1 LGHDT and CDR2 YNNKEL (reference sequence). CDR3 length equals 15 residues. The CDR3 here is CASSQAGTSNQPQHF. The DNA for the CDR3 is TGTGCCAGCAGCCAGGCCGGGACAAGCAATCAGCCCCAGCATTTT.

This clonotype has a handful of counts. The CDR3 sequence: CSVEDPVRGEADTQYF. The CDR3 DNA follows: TGCAGCGTTGAAGATCCTGTCAGGGGGGAGGCAGATACGCAGTATTTT. The chain links TRBV29-1 to TRBJ2-3, with D possibly being TRBD1 (7 bases). Trimming pared 0 bases from V and 4 bases from J, leaving 17 bases between. The V gene's germline CDR1 is SQVTM and CDR2 ANQGSEA. This CDR3 is 16 amino acids long.

The chain carries TRBV27 and TRBJ2-1; 14 nucleotides match TRBD2. The germline CDR1 and CDR2 sequences are MNHEY and SMNVEV (reference sequence). J gave up 12 bases and V 1 base, and 14 bases lay outside the gene matches. This CDR3 contains 18 residues. The CDR3 here is CASSLLHSGLAGAGGQFF. CDR3 nucleotide sequence: TGTGCCAGCAGTTTATTACATTCGGGACTAGCGGGAGCGGGTGGGCAGTTCTTC.

This clonotype has more than one count but fewer than ten. The genes are TRBV12-3 or TRBV12-4 and TRBJ1-5, with D perhaps TRBD1 (6 bases). The CDR3 is 16 amino acids. V gave up 5 bases and J gave up 0 bases, with 14 bases separating them. CDR3: CASSASGTSSNQPQHF. CDR3 nucleotides: TGTGCCAGCAGTGCCTCCGGGACATCTAGCAATCAGCCCCAGCATTTT.

This clonotype was counted many times. This chain connects TRBV4-3 to TRBJ1-2, with TRBD1 identical over 7 bases. Germline CDR1 is LGHNA and CDR2 is YSLEER. This CDR3 has 18 amino acids. J was trimmed by 5 bases and V by 0 bases; bases with no gene match: 15. The CDR3 nucleotides read TGCGCCAGCAGCCAAGAAGCCCGGTTGGAGGGGGCACGGTATGGCTACACCTTC. It specifies CASSQEARLEGARYGYTF.

The rearrangement uses TRBV10-3 and TRBJ2-6; D is undetermined. Germline V lookup: CDR1 ENHRY, CDR2 SYGVKD. The V end was cut by 0 bases, the J end by 4 bases, with 7 bases between. The CDR3 contains 15 residues. The CDR3 DNA reads as TGTGCCATCAGTGAGTCCCCCGGCGGGGCCAACGTCCTGACTTTC. Its protein is CAISESPGGANVLTF.